Presented here are 22 T cell receptor beta chains from one specimen sequenced in a study of chemoradiotherapy in HPV16-positive cancers. The protocol was immunoSEQ multiplex PCR, while the TCRdb copy is restricted to in-frame clones and leaves out a portion. Of tens of thousands of clones in the sample, 80% to 90% are singletons; the top ten hold 3.1%. Sequenced here: blood, sampled from a patient who underwent chemoradiotherapy. These receptors came from a human donor with HPV-associated anogenital cancer.

The rearrangement uses TRBV30 and TRBJ1-6, with D possibly TRBD1 on 5 matching bases. V was cut by 3 bases and J by 7 bases, with 19 bases left in between. Germline V gene lookup returns CDR1 GTSNPN and CDR2 SVGIG (reference sequence). The CDR3 length is 16 residues. This CDR3 reads CAWRNPGGIANSPLHF. The CDR3 DNA reads TGTGCCTGGAGAAATCCGGGGGGGATAGCGAATTCACCCCTCCACTTT.

This clone was detected once. J is TRBJ1-2 and V is TRBV19; unclear D gene. Germline CDR1 reads LNHDA; CDR2 reads SQIVND (reference sequence). Trimming removed 3 bases from V and 3 bases from J, with 8 bases in between. The CDR3 is 13 amino acids. CDR3 bases: TGTGCCAGTAGTATGGCAACAGACTATGGCTACACCTTC. It yields the protein CASSMATDYGYTF.

The chain links TRBV5-5 to TRBJ2-7; the D is unclear. The CDR3 is made up of 13 amino acids. Germline V gene data show CDR1 as SGHKS and CDR2 as YYEKEE (reference sequence). V lost 5 bases to trimming and J lost 5 bases, with 14 bases between them. CDR3 nucleotide sequence: TGTGCCAGCAGTTACGACCCGACGGACGAGCAGTACTTC. Protein: CASSYDPTDEQYF.

The chain uses TRBV19 and TRBJ1-5; unclear D gene. The CDR3 is 15 amino acids. The germline CDR1 and CDR2 sequences are LNHDA and SQIVND (reference sequence). Deletions cut 5 bases from V and 0 bases from J, with 11 bases between. The CDR3 bases are TGTGCCAGTAGTGAGACCACTTATAGCAATCAGCCCCAGCATTTT. It translates to CASSETTYSNQPQHF.

This clone showed up just once. The genes are TRBV13 and TRBJ1-6, with D perhaps TRBD1 (5 bases). This CDR3 has 17 residues. Germline CDR1 and CDR2: PRHDT and FYEKMQ (reference sequence). V lost 1 base to trimming and J lost 2 bases, with 12 bases between them. The CDR3 DNA reads as TGTGCCAGCAGCTTAGAGGGGAGACTTACCTATAATTCACCCCTCCACTTT. Protein product: CASSLEGRLTYNSPLHF.

A single count supports this clone. The chain couples TRBV19 to TRBJ1-1; no firm D call. Per germline, CDR1 LNHDA and CDR2 SQIVND (reference sequence). This CDR3 comprises 15 residues. Trimming shortened V by 2 bases and J by 4 bases, and 14 bases separated the two germline ends. CDR3: CASSIFGTPSTEAFF. Here the CDR3 DNA reads TGTGCCAGTAGTATATTTGGCACCCCGAGCACTGAAGCTTTCTTT.

The chain carries TRBV27 and TRBJ2-3; TRBD1 agrees at 7 bases. The CDR3 is 18 amino acids. In germline, CDR1 is MNHEY, CDR2 SMNVEV (reference sequence). V was clipped by 1 base and J by 2 bases; unmatched bases: 12. In DNA, the CDR3 is TGTGCCAGCAGTTTATACTACTTAGGGGGCTCGCCCACAGATACGCAGTATTTT. This sequence encodes CASSLYYLGGSPTDTQYF.

The chain uses TRBV5-4 and TRBJ2-5; D not resolved. V was cut by 0 bases and J by 4 bases, with 13 bases left in between. CDR3 length: 15 amino acids. Germline assignment: CDR1 SGHNT and CDR2 YYREEE (reference sequence). The CDR3 DNA follows: TGTGCCAGCAGCTTGGCCAAAGGGCTGGGAGAGACCCAGTACTTC. Amino acids: CASSLAKGLGETQYF.

The rearrangement links TRBV6-5 to TRBJ2-3; the match to TRBD1 covers 7 bases. This CDR3 is 13 amino acids long. Germline V lookup: CDR1 MNHEY, CDR2 SVGAGI. V was clipped by 6 bases and J by 6 bases; unmatched bases: 6. The CDR3 bases are TGTGCCAGCAGGAACACAGGGGTGGATACGCAGTATTTT. This gives the protein CASRNTGVDTQYF.

The chain recombines TRBV30 with TRBJ1-2; TRBD1 agrees at 10 bases. J was trimmed by 2 bases and V by 5 bases; bases with no gene match: 5. This CDR3 is built from 14 residues. In germline, CDR1 is GTSNPN, CDR2 SVGIG (reference sequence). For the CDR3, the DNA is TGTGCCTGGGCAGGGACAGGGGTGAACTATGGCTACACCTTC. Protein: CAWAGTGVNYGYTF.

The CDR3 region has the DNA TGTGCCACCACCTTGCAGGGGGCTGGGAACGGTCAGCCCCAGCATTTT. Protein sequence: CATTLQGAGNGQPQHF. This sequence joins TRBV7-8 and TRBJ1-5, with 8 bases identical to TRBD1. Germline CDR1 and CDR2: SGHVS and FQNEAQ. V lost 10 bases, J lost 6 bases, and 17 bases stayed unmatched. The CDR3 runs 16 residues.

This chain links TRBV5-1 with TRBJ1-6; TRBD1 matches at 7 bases. J lost 7 bases, V lost 5 bases, and 6 bases had no gene match. CDR1 and CDR2 (germline): SGHRS, YFSETQ. The CDR3 sequence is 14 residues long. This chain's CDR3 is CASRGGAGNSPLHF. The CDR3 coding sequence is TGCGCCAGCAGAGGGGGCGCGGGAAATTCACCCCTCCACTTT.

The chain combines TRBV10-3 with TRBJ1-3; D ambiguous. The CDR3 covers 15 residues. V shed 5 bases and J shed 0 bases, with 11 bases lying between them. Looked up from germline, CDR1 is ENHRY and CDR2 is SYGVKD. The CDR3 reads CAISPGLNSGNTIYF. For the CDR3, the DNA is TGTGCCATCAGTCCCGGTCTCAACTCTGGAAACACCATATATTTT.

The gene calls are TRBV19 and TRBJ1-4; 7 nucleotides match TRBD1. CDR3 length equals 14 residues. With 8 bases clipped from V and 3 bases from J, the junction kept 6 bases outside the gene matches. CDR1 and CDR2 (germline): LNHDA, SQIVND (reference sequence). The DNA for the CDR3 is TGTGCCAGTGCCGACAGGGCCTCTAATGAAAAACTGTTTTTT. Its translation: CASADRASNEKLFF.

The J gene is TRBJ1-5, the V gene TRBV19, with a weak D call TRBD1 (6 bases). Per germline, CDR1 LNHDA and CDR2 SQIVND (reference sequence). Trimming pared 10 bases from V and 0 bases from J, leaving 19 bases between. The CDR3 is made up of 16 amino acids. CDR3 bases: TGTGCCACCAAACCTGGACAGTCTTATAGCAATCAGCCCCAGCATTTT. This gives the protein CATKPGQSYSNQPQHF.

This rearrangement joins TRBV10-1 to TRBJ2-2, with TRBD1 identical over 9 bases. This CDR3 comprises 16 residues. The J segment lost 5 bases and the V segment lost 4 bases, leaving 8 bases of the junction unmatched. CDR1 and CDR2 (germline): WNHNN, SYGVQD (reference sequence). In nucleotides, the CDR3 is TGCGCCAGCAGTGGCGGGCAGGGGACAGGGACCGGGGAGCTGTTTTTT. It codes for CASSGGQGTGTGELFF.

The genes are TRBV6-5 and TRBJ1-6, with a tentative D call TRBD1 (5 bases). Trimming removed 5 bases from V and 6 bases from J, with 14 bases in between. CDR1 and CDR2 (germline): MNHEY, SVGAGI. The CDR3 sequence is 15 residues long. The CDR3 spells CASSPPGGGNSPLHF. The CDR3 DNA reads as TGTGCCAGCAGTCCCCCGGGGGGAGGTAATTCACCCCTCCACTTT.

This clone was found once. As DNA, the CDR3 is TGTGCCAGCAGCTTGGCAGGGTTCTCTGGAAACACCATATATTTT. This encodes CASSLAGFSGNTIYF. This sequence joins TRBV11-2 and TRBJ1-3; maybe TRBD1 (5 bases). V was trimmed by 3 bases and J by 0 bases, leaving 9 bases between them. CDR3 length: 15 residues. The germline V gene encodes CDR1 SGHAT and CDR2 FQNNGV.

The chain carries TRBV18 and TRBJ2-1; the match to TRBD1 covers 11 bases. The germline V gene has CDR1 KGHSH and CDR2 LQKENI. The CDR3 is 16 amino acids. The V and J ends lost 3 bases and 8 bases, in that order; junction bases with no gene match: 9. This CDR3 reads CASSPRTGTGGHEQFF. CDR3 sequence (DNA): TGTGCCAGCTCACCCCGTACCGGGACAGGGGGACATGAGCAGTTCTTC.

The chain employs TRBV7-2 and TRBJ2-5; D ambiguous. The CDR3 is 14 residues long. Trimming left V 1 base short and J 3 bases short, with 9 bases between. Germline assignment: CDR1 SGHTA and CDR2 FQGNSA. CDR3 sequence reads: CASSLGYGKETQYF. DNA for the CDR3: TGTGCCAGCAGCTTAGGCTATGGCAAAGAGACCCAGTACTTC.

The V and J genes are TRBV20-1 and TRBJ1-4, with D tentatively TRBD1 (5 bases). Germline loops: CDR1 DFQATT, CDR2 SNEGSKA (reference sequence). The CDR3 is 11 residues long. Trimming shortened V by 0 bases and J by 16 bases, and 12 bases separated the two germline ends. This CDR3 is CSARDRGTGFF. For the CDR3, the DNA is TGCAGTGCTAGAGATCGGGGAACAGGGTTTTTT.

This clone occurred once. This sequence joins TRBV14 and TRBJ1-2; TRBD1 aligns across 9 bases. This CDR3 is 16 amino acids long. V dropped 4 bases and J dropped 6; count of bases not matched to a gene: 12. CDR1 is SGHDN, CDR2 FVKESK, per germline. CDR3 residues: CASSPQILGTGHGYTF. The DNA for the CDR3 is TGTGCCAGCAGCCCACAGATCCTCGGGACAGGGCATGGCTACACCTTC.